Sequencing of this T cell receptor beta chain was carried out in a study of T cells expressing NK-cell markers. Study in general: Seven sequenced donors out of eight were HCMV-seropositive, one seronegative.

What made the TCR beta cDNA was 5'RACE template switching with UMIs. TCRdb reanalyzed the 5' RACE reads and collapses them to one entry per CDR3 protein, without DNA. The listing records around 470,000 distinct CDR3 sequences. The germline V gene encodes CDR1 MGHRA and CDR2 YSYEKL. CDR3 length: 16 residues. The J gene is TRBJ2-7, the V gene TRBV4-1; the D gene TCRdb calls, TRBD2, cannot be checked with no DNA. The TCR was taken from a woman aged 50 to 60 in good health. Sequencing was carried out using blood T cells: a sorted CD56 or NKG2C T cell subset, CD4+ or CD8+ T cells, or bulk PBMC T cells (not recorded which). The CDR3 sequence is CASSLDRLAGTGEQYF.